This entry lists 2 T cell receptor beta chains sequenced from one sample in a study of OX40 agonist ivuxolimab in advanced cancers. The repertoire was sequenced with immunoSEQ multiplex PCR; TCRdb's copy has only in-frame clones and lacks some. The table lists over 75,000 clones, 94% of them singletons. The material sequenced was CD4+ or CD8+ T cells sorted from blood, taken in a trial of the OX40 agonist ivuxolimab. Source of these receptors: an adult with an advanced solid tumor such as melanoma, head and neck, liver or kidney cancer.

V gene TRBV6-6 combines with J gene TRBJ1-2; 7 bases agree with TRBD1. The CDR3 consists of 15 residues. The germline gives CDR1 MNHNY, CDR2 SVGAGI (reference sequence). J was trimmed by 2 bases and V by 2 bases; bases with no gene match: 5. CDR3 region: CASSYRDRANYGYTF. The CDR3, as DNA: TGTGCCAGCAGTTACCGTGACAGGGCAAACTATGGCTACACCTTC.

This rearrangement joins TRBV7-9 to TRBJ2-5; 7 bases are shared with TRBD2. The CDR3 totals 15 residues. V shed 4 bases, J shed 3 bases, and the junction held 8 bases outside the gene matches. Germline CDR1 SEHNR, CDR2 FQNEAQ (reference sequence). The CDR3 reads CASSSRTRQKETQYF. CDR3 coding DNA: TGTGCCAGCAGCTCCCGGACTAGACAGAAAGAGACCCAGTACTTC.